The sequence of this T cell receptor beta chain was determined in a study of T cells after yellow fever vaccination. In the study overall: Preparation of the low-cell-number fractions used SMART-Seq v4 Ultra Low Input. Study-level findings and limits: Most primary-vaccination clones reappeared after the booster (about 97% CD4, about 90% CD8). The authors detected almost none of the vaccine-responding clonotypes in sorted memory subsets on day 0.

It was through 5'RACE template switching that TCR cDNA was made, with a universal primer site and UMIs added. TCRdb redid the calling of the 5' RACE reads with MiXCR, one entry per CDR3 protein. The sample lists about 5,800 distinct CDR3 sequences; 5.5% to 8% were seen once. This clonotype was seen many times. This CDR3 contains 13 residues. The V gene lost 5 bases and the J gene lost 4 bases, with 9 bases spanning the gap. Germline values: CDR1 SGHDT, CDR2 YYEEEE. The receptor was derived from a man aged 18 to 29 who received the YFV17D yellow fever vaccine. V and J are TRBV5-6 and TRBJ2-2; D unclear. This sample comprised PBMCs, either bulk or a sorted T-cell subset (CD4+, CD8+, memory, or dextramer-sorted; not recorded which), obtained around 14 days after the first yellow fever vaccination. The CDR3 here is CASRYFGTGELFF. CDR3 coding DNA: TGTGCCAGCAGATACTTTGGCACCGGGGAGCTGTTTTTT.